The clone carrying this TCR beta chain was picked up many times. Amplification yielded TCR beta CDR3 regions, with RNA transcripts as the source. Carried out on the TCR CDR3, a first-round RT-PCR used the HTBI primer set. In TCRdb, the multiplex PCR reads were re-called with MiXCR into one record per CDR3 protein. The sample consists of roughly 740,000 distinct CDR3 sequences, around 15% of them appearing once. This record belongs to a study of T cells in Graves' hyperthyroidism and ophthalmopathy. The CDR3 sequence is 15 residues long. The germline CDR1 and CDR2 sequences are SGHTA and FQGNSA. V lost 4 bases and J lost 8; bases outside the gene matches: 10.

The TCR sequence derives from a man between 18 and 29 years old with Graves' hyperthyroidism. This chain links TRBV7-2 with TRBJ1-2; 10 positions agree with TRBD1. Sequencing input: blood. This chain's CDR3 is CASSSSPGQGNGYTF. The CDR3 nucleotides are TGTGCCAGCAGCTCGTCACCGGGACAGGGGAACGGCTACACCTTC.